This TCR beta chain was captured by sequencing in a study of OX40 agonist ivuxolimab in advanced cancers. Some clones are missing from TCRdb's copy, which holds only in-frame ones; the method was immunoSEQ multiplex PCR. Of 45,000 to 55,000 clones in the sample, over 75% were seen once. With baseline, cycle 4 day 1, and cycle 7 day 1 as timepoints, blood was sampled. This CDR3 has 15 residues. With V trimmed by 6 bases and J by 2 bases, 9 bases remained unmatched. Germline CDR1 reads LNHDA; CDR2 reads SQIVND (reference sequence). This clonotype originated in an adult with an advanced solid tumor such as melanoma, head and neck, liver or kidney cancer. Sequences were derived from CD4+ or CD8+ T cells sorted from blood, sampled in a trial of the OX40 agonist ivuxolimab. V gene TRBV19 combines with J gene TRBJ2-7; 8 bases fit TRBD1. The CDR3 DNA follows: TGTGCCAGTAGCACTACCGGGGACAGGACCTACGAGCAGTACTTC. This gives the protein CASSTTGDRTYEQYF.